This T cell receptor beta chain derives from a study of CD8 T cells in ankylosing spondylitis. The study's findings and limits: Made up of fewer than 10 highly homologous variants, a TCR beta motif appeared characteristic of ankylosing spondylitis blood. Past studies reported some motif variants in reactive arthritis synovial fluid and blood.

As the method for making TCR beta libraries, quantitative 5'-RACE with molecular barcodes was used. MiXCR was run by TCRdb on the 5' RACE reads, yielding one entry per CDR3 protein. Of 100,000 to 150,000 distinct CDR3 sequences in the sample, around 9.7% were seen once. Trimming took off 0 bases at V and 0 bases at J, with 8 bases between the two ends. The CDR3 runs to 15 residues. Germline lookup yields CDR1 SGDLS and CDR2 YYNGEE. Worth noting for this clonotype: Its cognate antigen is unknown.

This TCR was recovered from a male donor with ankylosing spondylitis or in good health (not recorded which). The gene calls are TRBV9 and TRBJ2-3, with D hard to call. The sequencing input was blood, either unsorted or a sorted T cell fraction (not recorded which). This chain's CDR3 is CASSVGLCSTDTQYF. The CDR3 DNA follows: TGTGCCAGCAGCGTAGGGCTTTGTAGCACAGATACGCAGTATTTT. Looking up the rest from reference TRBV9 and TRBJ2-3 gives the full variable domain: DSGVTQTPKHLITATGQRVTLRCSPRSGDLSVYWYQQSLDQGLQFLIQYYNGEERAKGNILERFSAQQFPDLHSELNLSSLELGDSALYFCASSVGLCSTDTQYFGPGTRLTVL.